The 22 T cell receptor beta chains reported below all come from one sample, sequenced in a study of immune evolution from preneoplasia to lung adenocarcinoma. The table came from immunoSEQ multiplex PCR; TCRdb's copy has only in-frame clones and leaves some out. There are thousands of clones in the sample; roughly 89% occur only once, and about 4% lies in the top ten. Input material: FFPE lung adenocarcinoma in situ tissue. The receptor set was obtained from a person aged 60-79 years with lung adenocarcinoma.

The chain employs TRBV15 and TRBJ2-5; TRBD1 is a possible D gene (6 bases). CDR1 and CDR2 (germline): LNHNV, YYDKDF (reference sequence). Trimming removed 1 base from V and 2 bases from J, with 20 bases in between. The CDR3 consists of 18 residues. The CDR3 DNA reads as TGTGCCACCAGCAGAGTTACGGGCCTCTGGACAGATCAAGAGACCCAGTACTTC. This sequence encodes CATSRVTGLWTDQETQYF.

The rearrangement uses TRBV28 and TRBJ2-5; possibly TRBD1 or TRBD2 for D (5 bases each). Germline V gene sequence: CDR1 MDHEN, CDR2 SYDVKM. This CDR3 is built from 15 residues. V was shortened by 3 bases and J by 2 bases, with 13 bases between the two germline ends. Written as DNA, the CDR3 is TGTGCCAGCAGTTTTATCAGAGGGGCACAAGAGACCCAGTACTTC. Protein product: CASSFIRGAQETQYF.

The J gene is TRBJ2-2, the V gene TRBV10-2; the D call may be TRBD1 or TRBD2 (5 bases each). The V and J ends lost 2 bases and 3 bases respectively, with 16 bases between them. CDR1 and CDR2 (germline): WSHSY, SAAADI. The CDR3 runs 17 residues. The chain's CDR3 is CASSETSGPWDTGELFF. The CDR3 DNA sequence: TGCGCCAGCAGTGAGACTTCGGGACCTTGGGACACCGGGGAGCTGTTTTTT.

The rearrangement joins TRBV7-2 to TRBJ2-2; D remains ambiguous. Germline lookup yields CDR1 SGHTA and CDR2 FQGNSA. V was pared by 1 base and J by 1 base, with 4 bases between. CDR3 length: 14 amino acids. The CDR3 here is CASSLGLNTGELFF. CDR3 nucleotides: TGTGCCAGCAGCTTAGGCTTGAACACCGGGGAGCTGTTTTTT.

The genes are TRBV4-1 and TRBJ2-1; possibly TRBD2 for D (6 bases). This CDR3 has 13 amino acids. Trimming stripped 4 bases from V and 9 bases from J, with 13 bases between. The germline V gene has CDR1 MGHRA and CDR2 YSYEKL. CDR3 protein: CASSLPGVTEQFF. The CDR3, as DNA: TGCGCCAGCAGCCTCCCGGGGGTAACTGAGCAGTTCTTC.

The chain couples TRBV19 to TRBJ2-7, with 11 positions matching TRBD1. CDR1 and CDR2 (germline): LNHDA, SQIVND (reference sequence). J gave up 4 bases and V 6 bases, and 8 bases lay outside the gene matches. CDR3 length: 15 amino acids. DNA of the CDR3: TGTGCCAGTAGATCACCGGGACAGGGGGAGTACGAGCAGTACTTC. It translates to CASRSPGQGEYEQYF.

The rearrangement joins TRBV21-1 to TRBJ2-1; the D call TRBD1 from the table was never checked on the DNA. TRBV21-1 is flagged as a pseudogene. The CDR3 covers 15 residues. The CDR3 DNA reads TGTGCCAGCAGCAAACGGCCAGGCTCGAACAATGAGCAGTTCTTC. Amino acid sequence: CASSKRPGSNNEQFF.

The V call is TRBV4-2, the J call TRBJ2-6, with 7 bases aligning to TRBD2. Germline V gives CDR1 LGHNA, CDR2 YNFKEQ. This CDR3 region has 16 residues. Losses at the gene ends were 2 bases for V and 0 bases for J; bases not matched to a gene: 1. The CDR3 DNA reads as TGTGCCAGCAGCCAAAGCGGGGCCTCTGGGGCCAACGTCCTGACTTTC. Its protein is CASSQSGASGANVLTF.

The rearrangement joins TRBV29-1 to TRBJ1-1; 8 bases agree with TRBD1. Germline loops: CDR1 SQVTM, CDR2 ANQGSEA. CDR3 length: 13 residues. V was clipped by 6 bases and J by 2 bases; unmatched bases: 5. The CDR3 DNA follows: TGCAGCGTCCGGACAGGGCAAAACACTGAAGCTTTCTTT. It codes for CSVRTGQNTEAFF. Combining the CDR3 with reference TRBV29-1 and TRBJ1-1 gives the whole variable domain SAVISQKPSRDICQRGTSLTIQCQVDSQVTMMFWYRQQPGQSLTLIATANQGSEATYESGFVIDKFPISRPNLTFSTLTVSNMSPEDSSIYLCSVRTGQNTEAFFGQGTRLTVV.

This rearrangement joins TRBV29-1 to TRBJ2-1, with D perhaps TRBD1 (5 bases). This CDR3 has 14 amino acids. Germline V gene data show CDR1 as SQVTM and CDR2 as ANQGSEA. V was trimmed by 4 bases and J by 5 bases, leaving 15 bases between them. The CDR3 nucleotides read TGCAGCGTTGTCAGGGTGTTTATGAACAATGAGCAGTTCTTC. Protein product: CSVVRVFMNNEQFF.

Concerning this clone itself: One junction end does not reproduce the germline sequence, and a read error may be involved. This chain joins TRBV6-4 and TRBJ1-1; D unclear. This CDR3 is built from 13 residues. CDR1 MRHNA and CDR2 SNTAGT come from the germline V gene. CDR3 nucleotides: TGTGCCAACAGTGGAGGAGAGGGCACTGAAGCTTTCTTT. Encoded protein: CANSGGEGTEAFF.

The rearrangement joins TRBV4-1 to TRBJ1-5, with D possibly matching TRBD1 (5 bases). The CDR3 runs 16 residues. CDR1 is MGHRA, CDR2 YSYEKL, per germline. Deletions cut 4 bases from V and 3 bases from J, with 16 bases between. DNA of the CDR3: TGCGCCAGCAGCCCTCCTGGGGGGTCACCCAATCAGCCCCAGCATTTT. Its protein is CASSPPGGSPNQPQHF.

The J gene is TRBJ2-1, the V gene TRBV16; 8 bases map to TRBD2. The CDR3 contains 16 residues. The J segment lost 8 bases and the V segment lost 0 bases, leaving 9 bases of the junction unmatched. Germline CDR1 and CDR2: KGHSY and FQNENV. The CDR3: CASSQSPAGVVDEQFF. CDR3 sequence (DNA): TGTGCCAGCAGCCAATCCCCAGCGGGAGTGGTCGATGAGCAGTTCTTC.

The CDR3: CASSLGGQNTEAFF. CDR3 DNA: TGCGCCAGCAGCTTGGGGGGACAGAACACTGAAGCTTTCTTT. This chain connects TRBV5-1 to TRBJ1-1, with a possible D match to TRBD1 (6 bases). The CDR3 loop spans 14 amino acids. Between the trimmed V and J ends, which lost 0 bases and 1 base, there was a span of 7 bases. The germline V gene has CDR1 SGHRS and CDR2 YFSETQ.

This chain connects TRBV4-2 to TRBJ2-3; D gene ambiguous. This CDR3 is built from 15 residues. Germline V lookup: CDR1 LGHNA, CDR2 YNFKEQ. The V end was cut by 0 bases, the J end by 5 bases, with 12 bases between. The CDR3 DNA reads as TGTGCCAGCAGCCAAGAAAGGGCCCTCAGAGATACGCAGTATTTT. Translated, it gives CASSQERALRDTQYF.

The rearrangement links TRBV5-1 to TRBJ2-6; D remains unclear. CDR1 is SGHRS and CDR2 is YFSETQ in the germline V gene. There are 14 residues in the CDR3. The germline V and J ends were trimmed by 6 bases and 0 bases, with 7 bases remaining between them. The chain's CDR3 is CASKTTSGANVLTF. The CDR3 DNA is TGCGCCAGCAAAACGACCTCTGGGGCCAACGTCCTGACTTTC.

This clone was recorded once. This rearrangement joins TRBV7-2 to TRBJ1-4; D unresolved. This CDR3 has 15 residues. Looked up from germline, CDR1 is SGHTA and CDR2 is FQGNSA. Trimming took 1 base from V and 3 from J, leaving 9 bases between them. The CDR3 nucleotides read TGTGCCAGCAGCTTAGTAATCGGGGCTAATGAAAAACTGTTTTTT. It yields the protein CASSLVIGANEKLFF.

The chain couples TRBV10-3 to TRBJ1-4; a possible D gene is TRBD1 (5 bases). Deletions cut 4 bases from V and 6 bases from J, with 12 bases between. The germline V gene has CDR1 ENHRY and CDR2 SYGVKD. The CDR3 contains 14 residues. CDR3 amino acids: CAISAGTVDEKLFF. DNA for the CDR3: TGTGCCATCAGTGCAGGGACCGTAGATGAAAAACTGTTTTTT.

The rearrangement links TRBV7-8 to TRBJ2-2; 8 nucleotides align to TRBD2. In germline, CDR1 is SGHVS, CDR2 FQNEAQ. V was clipped by 4 bases and J by 7 bases; unmatched bases: 2. The CDR3 is 13 residues long. CDR3 region: CASSSAGVGELFF. In nucleotides, the CDR3 is TGTGCCAGCAGCTCAGCGGGGGTCGGGGAGCTGTTTTTT.

CDR3 DNA sequence: TGTGCCAGCAGCCCGGGGGGTGCTAGCGGGGGGGCAACGCAGTATTTT. The encoded protein is CASSPGGASGGATQYF. V usage is TRBV5-6 and J usage is TRBJ2-3; 12 nucleotides match TRBD2. V shed 4 bases and J 9 bases; nucleotides not matched to a gene: 12. The CDR3 length is 16 residues. Germline assignment: CDR1 SGHDT and CDR2 YYEEEE.

The V call is TRBV5-1, the J call TRBJ2-3, with D perhaps matching TRBD2 (5 bases). Trimming stripped 4 bases from V and 0 bases from J, with 15 bases between. CDR3 length: 16 amino acids. The germline gives CDR1 SGHRS, CDR2 YFSETQ. The CDR3 coding sequence is TGCGCCAGCAGCCTATTTGGGAGCGTTAGCACAGATACGCAGTATTTT. Translation gives CASSLFGSVSTDTQYF.

The chain recombines TRBV7-9 with TRBJ1-1; the D is unclear. The CDR3 covers 14 residues. V was cut by 1 base and J by 2 bases, with 8 bases left in between. The V gene's germline CDR1 is SEHNR and CDR2 FQNEAQ (reference sequence). For the CDR3, the DNA is TGTGCCAGCAGCTTAGTTCAGGTAAACACTGAAGCTTTCTTT. Its protein product is CASSLVQVNTEAFF.